The rows below give T cell receptor beta chains drawn from one sample of a study of beta chain features in type 1 diabetes. TCRdb keeps only in-frame clones here, not all; method: immunoSEQ multiplex PCR. The data show about 290,000 clones, with under 8.5% seen just once and about 0.93% held by the top ten. What was sequenced was central memory CD4+ T cells from blood. The receptors were gathered from a woman aged 18-30 years in good health. Both conserved end residues are part of each CDR3. Each record gives: V gene, clone size, D gene, CDR3 length, J gene, CDR3 DNA, CDR3 protein. D genes are given only for firm matches. The listing skips clone size in some rows; elsewhere it reads once, few, many or a size class.

TRBV5-1	.	TRBD1	17	TRBJ1-3	TGCGCCAGCAGCCGCGCCTCCGTGGGACAGGGCATGGACACCATATATTTT	CASSRASVGQGMDTIYF
TRBV5-4	few	.	12	TRBJ2-1	TGTGCCAGCAGCCTCGAGGGCGTGGTGCAGTTCTTC	CASSLEGVVQFF
TRBV7-6	few	.	15	TRBJ1-4	TGTGCCAGCAGCTTAGATCAAGGGGGGAATGAAAAACTGTTTTTT	CASSLDQGGNEKLFF
TRBV28	few	TRBD2	15	TRBJ2-3	TGTGCCAGCAGTCCTAGCGGGGATAGAACAGATACGCAGTATTTT	CASSPSGDRTDTQYF
TRBV4-2	few	TRBD1	16	TRBJ1-4	TGTGCCAGCAGCCAAGGACAGGGTTCCTCTAATGAAAAACTGTTTTTT	CASSQGQGSSNEKLFF
TRBV30	.	TRBD2	14	TRBJ2-1	TGTGCCTGGAGGGGACTAGCGGAATTCAATGAGCAGTTCTTC	CAWRGLAEFNEQFF
TRBV2	few	.	12	TRBJ1-1	TGTGCCAGCGTCGGGGATCAAACTGAAGCTTTCTTT	CASVGDQTEAFF
TRBV7-8	few	.	13	TRBJ1-1	TGTGCCAGCAGCTTACGAAAGGATGGGGCCGCTTTCTTT	CASSLRKDGAAFF
TRBV30	.	.	12	TRBJ2-7	TGTGCCTGGAGGGGTGGGTTGGACGAGCAGTACTTC	CAWRGGLDEQYF
TRBV7-2	.	TRBD2	15	TRBJ2-5	TGTGCCAGCAGCCGCGTCGGGGGGGCAGCGGAGACCCAGTACTTC	CASSRVGGAAETQYF
TRBV4-2	many	.	13	TRBJ2-7	TGTGCCACCGGGCAAGGCGACGGTTACGAGCAGTACTTC	CATGQGDGYEQYF
TRBV4-2	few	.	19	TRBJ1-6	TGTGCCAGCAGCCAAGAGGTAGGGTCGCTGAGCTCCTATAATTCACCCCTCCACTTT	CASSQEVGSLSSYNSPLHF
TRBV6-1	.	TRBD1	15	TRBJ1-3	TGTGCCAGCAGTGTCCGGGACAGGGGAGGAAACACCATATATTTT	CASSVRDRGGNTIYF
TRBV5-4	many	.	11	TRBJ2-1	TGTGCCAGCAGCTTGGAAGATGAGCAGTTCTTC	CASSLEDEQFF
TRBV7-2	many	TRBD1	17	TRBJ2-1	TGTGCCAGCAGCTTAAGGTGGGACAGGGGAAGTGTGGGTGAGCAGTTCTTC	CASSLRWDRGSVGEQFF
TRBV4-2	many	TRBD1	13	TRBJ2-3	TGTGCCAGCTCTAGGGGGCACACAGATACGCAGTATTTT	CASSRGHTDTQYF
TRBV5-1	few	.	14	TRBJ2-3	TGCGCCAGCAGCTCCGGACACCGGCCAGATACGCAGTATTTT	CASSSGHRPDTQYF
TRBV19	few	.	13	TRBJ2-4	TGTGCCAGTACGGCAGGGGCACCAAACATTCAGTACTTC	CASTAGAPNIQYF
TRBV12-5	few	.	20	TRBJ2-1	TGTGCTAGTGGTCTCCCGAGAACAGGTTGGACGGGGCCCTCCAACGATGAGCAGTTCTTC	CASGLPRTGWTGPSNDEQFF
TRBV2	few	TRBD2	16	TRBJ2-2	TGTGCCAGCAGCGAGCCCGGGACTAGTAGCGCCGGGGAGCTGTTTTTT	CASSEPGTSSAGELFF
TRBV7-9	few	.	16	TRBJ1-3	TGTGCCAGCAGCTCCTATGACAGGACCTCTGGAAACACCATATATTTT	CASSSYDRTSGNTIYF
TRBV5-6	.	.	14	TRBJ1-2	TGTGCCAGCAGCTTGGATATTCTCCTTAGCGGCTACACCTTC	CASSLDILLSGYTF
TRBV4-2	.	.	16	TRBJ2-1	TGTGCCAGCAGCCAAGCTAGCGCAAGCTCCTACAATGAGCAGTTCTTC	CASSQASASSYNEQFF
TRBV6-5	few	.	12	TRBJ1-1	TGTGCCAGCAGTTCCGTTCTTGCAGAAGCTTTCTTT	CASSSVLAEAFF
TRBV7-9	.	.	17	TRBJ2-3	TGTGCCAGCAGCTTATGGGCGGGCTCCACTAGCACAGATACGCAGTATTTT	CASSLWAGSTSTDTQYF
TRBV6-4	few	TRBD1	16	TRBJ2-4	TGTGCCAGCAGTGCTCGGGACAGCTACGTCAAAAACATTCAGTACTTC	CASSARDSYVKNIQYF
TRBV11-2	few	.	14	TRBJ2-1	TGTGCCAGCAGCCGACAGCTCCGGAGGGATGAGCAGTTCTTC	CASSRQLRRDEQFF
TRBV4-2	few	TRBD1	15	TRBJ2-4	TGTGCCAGCAGCTTGGAAGAGGGGGCAGGGGACATTCAGTACTTC	CASSLEEGAGDIQYF
TRBV5-1	.	TRBD2	15	TRBJ2-1	TGCGCCAGCCAAGGGGGGACTAGCGATTACAATGAGCAGTTCTTC	CASQGGTSDYNEQFF
TRBV6-5	.	.	12	TRBJ1-4	TGTGCCAGCGGGGGGTTTAATGAAAAACTGTTTTTT	CASGGFNEKLFF
TRBV19	.	.	11	TRBJ2-3	TGTGCCAGTAGTATCCGTCTACGTCTGTATTTT	CASSIRLRLYF
TRBV19	.	.	14	TRBJ2-1	TGTGCCAGTAGTATTCGCTCGGGGTCTGATGAGCAGTTCTTC	CASSIRSGSDEQFF
TRBV4-3	few	TRBD1	15	TRBJ1-1	TGCGCCAGCAGCCAAACTTGGCAGGGGGGCACTGAAGCTTTCTTT	CASSQTWQGGTEAFF
TRBV4-1	few	.	14	TRBJ2-1	TGCGCCAGCAGCCCATCGACGGAACACAATGAGCAGTTCTTC	CASSPSTEHNEQFF
TRBV27	.	.	11	TRBJ2-7	TGTGCCAGCAGTTTTGGATACGAGCAGTACTTC	CASSFGYEQYF
TRBV6-5	.	.	15	TRBJ2-1	TGTGCCAGCAGTTACTCGAAGGGCGCACCACATGAGCAGTTCTTC	CASSYSKGAPHEQFF
TRBV7-6	few	.	17	TRBJ2-6	TGTGCCAGCAGCTTAAGTGTGCATGGCGGCGGGGCCAACGTCCTGACTTTC	CASSLSVHGGGANVLTF
TRBV10-3	many	.	12	TRBJ1-3	TGTGCCATCAGTGACCCTGGAAACACCATATATTTT	CAISDPGNTIYF
TRBV5-4	.	.	16	TRBJ2-3	TGTGCCAGCAGTTTGACAGGAGCCTCTAGCACAGATACGCAGTATTTT	CASSLTGASSTDTQYF
TRBV21-1	.	.	16	TRBJ1-5	TGTGCCAGCAGCAAAGTACTAAGGGGGCTCAATCAGCCCCAGCATTTT	CASSKVLRGLNQPQHF
TRBV28	few	.	14	TRBJ1-2	TGTGCCAGCCGTCCTCCGGGGGGTAACTATGGCTACACCTTC	CASRPPGGNYGYTF
TRBV6-5	.	.	12	TRBJ2-3	TGTGCCAGCAGTTACGTGGGGGGTACGCAGTATTTT	CASSYVGGTQYF
TRBV5-4	.	TRBD2	15	TRBJ2-5	TGTGCCAGCAGCTTCGGGACTAGCGGGGCGGAGACCCAGTACTTC	CASSFGTSGAETQYF
TRBV5-4	many	TRBD2	15	TRBJ2-5	TGTGCCAGCAGCATCGGGACTAGCGGGGAAGAGACCCAGTACTTC	CASSIGTSGEETQYF
TRBV11-3	.	.	16	TRBJ2-3	TGTGCCAGCAGCCCCCGACAAGGGGGGTCCACAGATACGCAGTATTTT	CASSPRQGGSTDTQYF
TRBV4-3	many	.	15	TRBJ2-3	TGCGCCAGCAGCCAAGATAACAGCGGCACAGATACGCAGTATTTT	CASSQDNSGTDTQYF
TRBV7-9	few	.	12	TRBJ2-3	TGTGCCAGCAGCTTAGTGGGAGATACGCAGTATTTT	CASSLVGDTQYF
TRBV7-2	.	.	15	TRBJ2-7	TGTGCCAGCAGGCAACGTGGGGGCCGCTCCTACGAGCAGTACTTC	CASRQRGGRSYEQYF
TRBV30	few	TRBD2	15	TRBJ2-3	TGTGCCTGGAGTTTTGGGGGAGGGAGCACAGATACGCAGTATTTT	CAWSFGGGSTDTQYF
TRBV13	few	.	12	TRBJ2-6	TGTGCCAGCAGCCTAGGGGCCAACGTCCTGACTTTC	CASSLGANVLTF